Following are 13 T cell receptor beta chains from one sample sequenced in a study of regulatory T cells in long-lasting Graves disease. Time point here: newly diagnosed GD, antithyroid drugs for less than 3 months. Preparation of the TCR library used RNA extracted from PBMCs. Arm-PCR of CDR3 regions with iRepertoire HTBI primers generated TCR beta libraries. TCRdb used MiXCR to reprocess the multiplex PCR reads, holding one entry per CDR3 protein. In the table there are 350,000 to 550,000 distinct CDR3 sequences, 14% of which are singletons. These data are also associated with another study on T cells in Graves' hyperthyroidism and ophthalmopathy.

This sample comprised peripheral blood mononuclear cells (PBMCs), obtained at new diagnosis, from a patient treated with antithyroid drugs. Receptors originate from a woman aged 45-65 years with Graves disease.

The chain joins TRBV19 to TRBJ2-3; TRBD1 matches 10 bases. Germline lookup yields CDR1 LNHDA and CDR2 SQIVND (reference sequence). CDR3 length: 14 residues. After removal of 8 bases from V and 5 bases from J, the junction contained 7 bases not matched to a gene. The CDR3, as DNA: TGTGCCAGTCGCCGGGACAGGGGATTAGATACGCAGTATTTT. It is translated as CASRRDRGLDTQYF.

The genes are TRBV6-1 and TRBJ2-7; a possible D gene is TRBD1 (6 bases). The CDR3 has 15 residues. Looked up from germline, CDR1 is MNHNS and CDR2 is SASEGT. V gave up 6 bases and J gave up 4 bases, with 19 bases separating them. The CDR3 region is CASRPRVQGRYEQYF. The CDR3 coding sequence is TGTGCCAGCAGACCACGGGTACAGGGAAGGTACGAGCAGTACTTC.

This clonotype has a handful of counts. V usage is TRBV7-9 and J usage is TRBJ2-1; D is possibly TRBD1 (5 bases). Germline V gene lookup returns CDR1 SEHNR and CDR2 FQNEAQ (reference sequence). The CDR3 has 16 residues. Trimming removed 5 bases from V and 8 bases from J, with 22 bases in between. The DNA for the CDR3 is TGTGCCAGCAGCCCCACAGTGGGCAGGGCTTCGGATGAGCAGTTCTTC. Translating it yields CASSPTVGRASDEQFF.

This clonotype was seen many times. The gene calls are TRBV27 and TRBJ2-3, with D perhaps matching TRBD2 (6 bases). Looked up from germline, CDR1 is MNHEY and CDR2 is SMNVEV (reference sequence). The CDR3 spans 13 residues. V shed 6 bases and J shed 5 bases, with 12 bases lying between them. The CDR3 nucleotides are TGTGCCAGCAGATCCGGAGCGGGAGATACGCAGTATTTT. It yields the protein CASRSGAGDTQYF.

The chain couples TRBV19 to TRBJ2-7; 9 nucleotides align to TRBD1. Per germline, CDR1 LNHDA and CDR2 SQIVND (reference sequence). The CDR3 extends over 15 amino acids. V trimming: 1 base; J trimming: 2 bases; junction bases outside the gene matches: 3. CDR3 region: CASSIAGDRAYEQYF. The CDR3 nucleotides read TGTGCCAGTAGTATAGCGGGGGACAGGGCCTACGAGCAGTACTTC.

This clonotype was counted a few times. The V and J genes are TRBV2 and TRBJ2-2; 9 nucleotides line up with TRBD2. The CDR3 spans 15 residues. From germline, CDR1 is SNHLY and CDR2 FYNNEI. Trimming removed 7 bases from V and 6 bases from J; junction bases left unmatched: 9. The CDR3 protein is CASKALAGAAGELFF. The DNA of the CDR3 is TGTGCCAGCAAGGCCTTAGCGGGAGCGGCCGGGGAGCTGTTTTTT.

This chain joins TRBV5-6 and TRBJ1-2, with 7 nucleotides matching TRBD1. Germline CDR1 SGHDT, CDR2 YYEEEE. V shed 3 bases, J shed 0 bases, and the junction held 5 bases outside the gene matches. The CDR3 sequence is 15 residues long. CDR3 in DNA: TGTGCCAGCAGCTCCGCGGACAGGCCTAACTATGGCTACACCTTC. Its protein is CASSSADRPNYGYTF. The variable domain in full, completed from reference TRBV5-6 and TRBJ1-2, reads DAGVTQSPTHLIKTRGQQVTLRCSPKSGHDTVSWYQQALGQGPQFIFQYYEEEERQRGNFPDRFSGHQFPNYSSELNVNALLLGDSALYLCASSSADRPNYGYTFGSGTRLTVV.

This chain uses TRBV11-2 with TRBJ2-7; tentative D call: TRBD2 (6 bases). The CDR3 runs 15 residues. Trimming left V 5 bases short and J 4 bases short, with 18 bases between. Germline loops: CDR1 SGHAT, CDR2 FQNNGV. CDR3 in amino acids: CASSHPRGLLYEQYF. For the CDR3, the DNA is TGTGCCAGCAGCCACCCCCGGGGACTCTTATACGAGCAGTACTTC.

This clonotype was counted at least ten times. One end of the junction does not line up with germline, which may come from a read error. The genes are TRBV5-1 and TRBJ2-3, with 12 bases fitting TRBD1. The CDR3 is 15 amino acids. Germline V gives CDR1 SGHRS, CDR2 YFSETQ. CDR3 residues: CASSLGDRGLDTQYF. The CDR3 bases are TGTGCCAGCAGCTTAGGGGACAGGGGGCTGGATACGCAGTATTTT.

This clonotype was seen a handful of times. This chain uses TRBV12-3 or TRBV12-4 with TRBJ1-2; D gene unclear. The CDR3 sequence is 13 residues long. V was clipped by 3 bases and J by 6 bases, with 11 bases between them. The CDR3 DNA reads TGTGCCAGCAGTTTGACTTTTAATGATGGCTACACCTTC. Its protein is CASSLTFNDGYTF.

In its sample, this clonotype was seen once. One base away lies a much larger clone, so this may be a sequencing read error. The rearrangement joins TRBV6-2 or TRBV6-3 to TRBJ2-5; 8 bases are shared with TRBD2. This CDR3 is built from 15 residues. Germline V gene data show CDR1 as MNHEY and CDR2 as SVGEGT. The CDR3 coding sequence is TGTGTCAGCAGTGAAGCTACGGGGGGGGCGGAGACCCAGTACTTC. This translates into CVSSEATGGAETQYF.

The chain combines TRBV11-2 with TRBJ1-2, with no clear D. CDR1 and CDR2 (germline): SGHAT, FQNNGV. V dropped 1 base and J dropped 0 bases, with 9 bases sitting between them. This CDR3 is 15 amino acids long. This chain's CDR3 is CASSLVMGSNYGYTF. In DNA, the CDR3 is TGTGCCAGCAGCTTAGTTATGGGATCTAACTATGGCTACACCTTC.

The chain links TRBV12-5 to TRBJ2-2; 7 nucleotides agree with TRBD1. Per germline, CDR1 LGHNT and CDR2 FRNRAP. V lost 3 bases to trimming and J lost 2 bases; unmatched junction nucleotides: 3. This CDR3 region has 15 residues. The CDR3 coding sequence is TGTGCTAGTGGTTTTGGACAGGCTAACACCGGGGAGCTGTTTTTT. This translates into CASGFGQANTGELFF. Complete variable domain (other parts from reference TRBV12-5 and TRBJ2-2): DARVTQTPRHKVTEMGQEVTMRCQPILGHNTVFWYRQTMMQGLELLAYFRNRAPLDDSGMPKDRFSAEMPDATLATLKIQPSEPRDSAVYFCASGFGQANTGELFFGEGSRLTVL.